This TCR beta chain was observed in a study of cytomegalovirus exposure and HLA in healthy donors. Regarding the study as a whole: TCR beta sequences numbering around 15,000 were associated with HLA alleles at 0.05 false discovery rate in a later analysis. Among TCR beta chains of equal frequency, HLA-associated ones were more clonally expanded in a later analysis.

The CDR3 is 12 residues long. Germline assignment: CDR1 GTSNPN and CDR2 SVGIG (reference sequence). Trimming took 2 bases from V and 1 from J, leaving 5 bases between them. Primers for the PCR totalled 60 Vbeta and 13 Jbeta. The repertoire was sequenced with immunoSEQ multiplex PCR; TCRdb's copy has only in-frame clones and lacks some. Of approximately 150,000 clones in the sample, 75% to 90% are singletons; the top ten hold less than 3%. With respect to this clone: The antigen is unknown.

The specimen sequenced was PBMCs. The TCR originated in a woman aged 25 to 45 in good health and CMV-seronegative. The rearrangement joins TRBV30 to TRBJ1-1; the D is unclear. As DNA, the CDR3 is TGTGCCTGGAGTCCCCGGAACACTGAAGCTTTCTTT. It specifies CAWSPRNTEAFF.